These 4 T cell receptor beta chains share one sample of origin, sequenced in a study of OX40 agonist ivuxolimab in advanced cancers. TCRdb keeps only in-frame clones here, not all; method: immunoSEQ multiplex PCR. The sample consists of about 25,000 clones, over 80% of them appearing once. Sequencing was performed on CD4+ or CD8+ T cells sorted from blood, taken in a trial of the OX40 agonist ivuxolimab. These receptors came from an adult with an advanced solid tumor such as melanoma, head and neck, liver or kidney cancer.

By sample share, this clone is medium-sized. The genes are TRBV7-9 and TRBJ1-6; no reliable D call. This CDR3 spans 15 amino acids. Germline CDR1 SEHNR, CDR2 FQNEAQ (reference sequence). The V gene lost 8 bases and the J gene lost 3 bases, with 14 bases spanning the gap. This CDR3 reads CASGEGADYNSPLHF. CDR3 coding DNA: TGTGCCAGCGGGGAGGGAGCGGACTATAATTCACCCCTCCACTTT.

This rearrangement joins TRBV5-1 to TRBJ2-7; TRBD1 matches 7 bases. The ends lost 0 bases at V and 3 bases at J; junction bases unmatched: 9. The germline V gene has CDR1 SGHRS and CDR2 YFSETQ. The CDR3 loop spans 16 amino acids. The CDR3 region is CASSLATGDIVYEQYF. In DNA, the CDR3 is TGCGCCAGCAGCTTGGCCACAGGGGATATCGTCTACGAGCAGTACTTC.

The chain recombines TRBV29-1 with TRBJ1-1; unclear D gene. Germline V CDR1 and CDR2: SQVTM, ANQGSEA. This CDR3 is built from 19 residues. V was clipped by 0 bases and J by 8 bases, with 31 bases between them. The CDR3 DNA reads TGCAGCGTTGAAGATCTGGGCACGGATCCGTCTGCTCCACCGCTAGAAGCTTTCTTT. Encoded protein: CSVEDLGTDPSAPPLEAFF.

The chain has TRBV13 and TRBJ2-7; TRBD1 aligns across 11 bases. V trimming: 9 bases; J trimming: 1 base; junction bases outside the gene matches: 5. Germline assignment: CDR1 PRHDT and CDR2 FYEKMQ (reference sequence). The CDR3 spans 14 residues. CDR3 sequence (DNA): TGTGCCAGTAACCGGGACAGGGGGTCCTACGAGCAGTACTTC. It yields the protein CASNRDRGSYEQYF. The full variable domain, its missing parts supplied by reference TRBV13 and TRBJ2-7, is AAGVIQSPRHLIKEKRETATLKCYPIPRHDTVYWYQQGPGQDPQFLISFYEKMQSDKGSIPDRFSAQQFSDYHSELNMSSLELGDSALYFCASNRDRGSYEQYFGPGTRLTVT.